Only one count was recorded for the clone carrying this T cell receptor beta chain. Categorization into cohorts depended on clinical history that participants reported. These data come from a study of blood T cell repertoires in COVID-19. The CDR3 length is 13 residues. CDR1 and CDR2 (germline): LNHDA, SQIVND (reference sequence). Trimming shortened V by 9 bases and J by 4 bases, and 16 bases separated the two germline ends. The table came from immunoSEQ multiplex PCR; TCRdb's copy has only in-frame clones and leaves some out. The sample holds over 150,000 clones, 85% to 90% seen once. The source is a man aged 40-55 years who had recovered from COVID-19. The sample taken for sequencing was PBMCs or T cells enriched from blood (not recorded which). The chain has TRBV19 and TRBJ2-7; the D gene is possibly TRBD1 (6 bases). CDR3 sequence: CASTQGHPYEQYF. CDR3 DNA: TGTGCCAGCACCCAGGGACATCCTTACGAGCAGTACTTC.